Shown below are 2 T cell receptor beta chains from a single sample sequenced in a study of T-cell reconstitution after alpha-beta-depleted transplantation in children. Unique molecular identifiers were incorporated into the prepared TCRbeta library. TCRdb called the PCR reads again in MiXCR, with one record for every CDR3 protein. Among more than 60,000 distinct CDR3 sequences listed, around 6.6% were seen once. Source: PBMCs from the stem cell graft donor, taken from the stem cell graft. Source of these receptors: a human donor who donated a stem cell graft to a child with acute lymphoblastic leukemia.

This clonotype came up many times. The DNA for the CDR3 is TGTGCCAGCAGAGACAGGGGGAGAATGAACACTGAAGCTTTCTTT. This gives the protein CASRDRGRMNTEAFF. V is TRBV25-1 and J is TRBJ1-1; 9 nucleotides agree with TRBD1. The CDR3 contains 15 residues. Germline loops: CDR1 MGHDK, CDR2 SYGVNS. V shed 6 bases, J shed 0 bases, and the junction held 5 bases outside the gene matches.

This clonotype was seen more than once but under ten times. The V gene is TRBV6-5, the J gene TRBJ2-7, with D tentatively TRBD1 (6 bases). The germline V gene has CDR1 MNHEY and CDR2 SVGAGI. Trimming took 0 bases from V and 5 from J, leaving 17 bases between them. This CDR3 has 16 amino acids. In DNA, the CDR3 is TGTGCCAGCAGTTACTCGGTCTCACAGGGCGAGGACGAGCAGTACTTC. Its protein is CASSYSVSQGEDEQYF.